This T cell receptor (beta chain) was found in a study of blood T cell dynamics during melanoma immunotherapy. From germline, CDR1 is SGHDT and CDR2 YYEEEE. This CDR3 has 14 amino acids. V was trimmed by 3 bases and J by 7 bases, leaving 17 bases between them. Described time point: week 3, after first cycle of checkpoint inhibitor. Libraries were prepared by immunoSEQ multiplex PCR; TCRdb keeps only in-frame clonotypes and omits some of them. Of 13,000 or so clones listed, approximately 87% were seen once; the top ten hold roughly 4%. This receptor was identified in a human donor with melanoma. The sample consisted of blood, taken from a patient treated with checkpoint blockade. V gene TRBV5-6 combines with J gene TRBJ2-7; TRBD1 might be the D (6 bases). The DNA for the CDR3 is TGTGCCAGCAGCTCCGGGACATGGGGGCGGGAGCAGTACTTC. It encodes CASSSGTWGREQYF.